These T cell receptor beta chains were read from a single sample in a study of neurological immune-mediated disorders. Using its own MiXCR run on the 5' RACE reads, TCRdb lists one record per CDR3 protein. The sample carries 60,000 or so distinct CDR3 sequences, about an eighth recorded once. Material: PBMCs. The receptor set was obtained from a man aged 55 to 69 in good health. Both conserved end residues are part of each CDR3. The D gene is left open where the match is weak. The size field reads once, few, many or a size class.

>TRBD2|many|TRBV7-3|TRBJ2-5
CASSLFGGGSQETQYF
TGTGCCAGCAGCTTATTTGGCGGGGGTTCTCAAGAGACCCAGTACTTC
>NA|many|TRBV29-1|TRBJ2-5
CSSQSGLAGETQYF
TGCAGCTCCCAAAGCGGGCTAGCTGGTGAGACCCAGTACTTC
>TRBD2|many|TRBV6-2/TRBV6-3|TRBJ2-7
CASSSLLGGEIYEQYF
TGTGCCAGCAGTTCCCTCCTCGGGGGGGAGATCTACGAGCAGTACTTC
>NA|many|TRBV6-4|TRBJ2-3
CASSDRGRADTQYF
TGTGCCAGCAGTGATCGTGGGAGAGCAGATACGCAGTATTTT
>TRBD1|medium-sized|TRBV20-1|TRBJ2-5
CSARVRTGGYQETQYF
TGCAGTGCTAGAGTAAGGACAGGGGGCTACCAAGAGACCCAGTACTTC
>NA|many|TRBV10-1|TRBJ2-3
CASREDHGPDTQYF
TGCGCCAGCAGGGAGGACCACGGGCCAGATACGCAGTATTTT
>TRBD1|many|TRBV15|TRBJ1-1
CATSRALLQGGANTEAFF
TGTGCCACCAGCAGAGCTCTACTACAGGGGGGCGCGAACACTGAAGCTTTCTTT
>TRBD1|many|TRBV3-1|TRBJ2-1
CASSQGSAYLRQGYNEQFF
TGTGCCAGCAGCCAAGGATCCGCCTATCTAAGACAGGGATACAATGAGCAGTTCTTC
>TRBD2|many|TRBV20-1|TRBJ2-1
CSAASGGNEQFF
TGCAGTGCTGCCTCCGGGGGGAATGAGCAGTTCTTC
>NA|many|TRBV29-1|TRBJ2-3
CSVLTGSTDTQYF
TGCAGCGTTCTGACAGGCAGCACAGATACGCAGTATTTT
>NA|many|TRBV6-2/TRBV6-3|TRBJ1-2
CASSTGTSNGYTF
TGTGCCAGCAGTACCGGGACATCCAATGGCTACACCTTC
>TRBD1|many|TRBV3-1|TRBJ1-2
CASSQRAGGRDGYTF
TGTGCCAGCAGCCAAAGGGCAGGGGGCAGGGATGGCTACACCTTC
>NA|many|TRBV12-3/TRBV12-4|TRBJ1-3
CASSFGLEGSGNTIYF
TGTGCCAGCAGTTTTGGCCTGGAGGGCTCTGGAAACACCATATATTTT
>NA|medium-sized|TRBV7-2|TRBJ2-3
CASSLGRGGDTQYF
TGTGCCAGCAGCTTAGGCAGGGGTGGAGATACGCAGTATTTT
>NA|many|TRBV7-2|TRBJ1-5
CASSFKPVRDQPQHF
TGTGCCAGCAGCTTCAAGCCGGTAAGGGATCAGCCCCAGCATTTT
>NA|many|TRBV20-1|TRBJ2-7
CSASSQRNYEQYF
TGCAGTGCTAGTTCCCAGCGAAACTACGAGCAGTACTTC
>NA|many|TRBV6-6|TRBJ1-3
CASSPAGNTIYF
TGTGCCAGCAGCCCGGCTGGAAACACCATATATTTT
>NA|many|TRBV14|TRBJ2-7
CASSQVDYRRYEQYF
TGTGCCAGCAGCCAAGTCGATTACAGGCGATACGAGCAGTACTTC
>NA|many|TRBV9|TRBJ1-2
CASRAYTDYGYTF
TGTGCCAGCAGGGCCTACACCGACTATGGCTACACCTTC
>TRBD1|many|TRBV24-1|TRBJ1-1
CATHDRDNEAFF
TGTGCCACCCATGACAGGGATAATGAAGCTTTCTTT
>NA|many|TRBV5-1|TRBJ2-5
CASCPGQLKETQYF
TGCGCCAGCTGCCCGGGCCAACTCAAAGAGACCCAGTACTTC
>NA|few|TRBV20-1|TRBJ1-5
CSARAPAVRQPQHF
TGCAGTGCTAGAGCCCCCGCAGTCCGTCAGCCCCAGCATTTT
>NA|many|TRBV20-1|TRBJ2-1
CSATPSGRAGFF
TGCAGTGCTACCCCCTCAGGGCGGGCTGGGTTCTTC
>TRBD1|few|TRBV11-3|TRBJ2-1
CASSLSTGAYNEQFF
TGTGCCAGCAGCTTAAGTACAGGGGCCTACAATGAGCAGTTCTTC
>NA|many|TRBV20-1|TRBJ2-7
CSALEDRDYEQYF
TGCAGTGCCCTGGAGGACAGAGACTACGAGCAGTACTTC
>NA|many|TRBV7-9|TRBJ2-2
CVMNPGAKGNTGELFF
TGTGTCATGAACCCGGGGGCTAAAGGGAACACCGGGGAGCTGTTTTTT
>NA|many|TRBV4-3|TRBJ2-3
CASSQPGTDTQYF
TGCGCCAGCAGCCAGCCGGGGACAGATACGCAGTATTTT
>NA|many|TRBV6-2/TRBV6-3|TRBJ1-1
CASSSNISPEAFF
TGTGCCAGCAGTTCCAACATTAGTCCTGAAGCTTTCTTT
>TRBD1|many|TRBV5-6|TRBJ2-2
CASSWGQDTGELFF
TGTGCCAGCAGCTGGGGACAGGACACCGGGGAGCTGTTTTTT
>NA|many|TRBV7-8|TRBJ1-5
CASSAGRGNQPQHF
TGTGCCAGCAGCGCCGGCAGGGGCAATCAGCCCCAGCATTTT
>NA|many|TRBV5-1|TRBJ1-6
CASSLEVPGISPLHF
TGCGCCAGCAGCTTGGAGGTTCCAGGGATTTCACCCCTCCACTTT